The source of this T cell receptor (beta chain) is a study of T-cell memory formation after mild COVID-19. TCRdb redid the calling of the 5' RACE reads with MiXCR, one entry per CDR3 protein. This sample has over 250,000 distinct CDR3 sequences, with more than 15% found just once. This clonotype turned up a few times. The CDR3 is 16 residues long. The germline CDR1 and CDR2 sequences are DFQATT and SNEGSKA (reference sequence). With V trimmed by 0 bases and J by 6 bases, 13 bases remained unmatched. The chain joins TRBV20-1 to TRBJ1-1; 7 nucleotides align to TRBD1. Sequenced input: PBMCs or a T cell subset sorted from them (not recorded which). The TCR comes from a man between 18 and 29 years old who had mild COVID-19 (a few samples of this study predate the infection). Cell type and time point are not known. In DNA form, the CDR3 reads TGCAGTGCTAGAGATCCTGAAGGGGGCCGAGGGTCTGAAGCTTTCTTT. It yields the protein CSARDPEGGRGSEAFF.